The text below deals with one T cell receptor (beta chain). The source of the sample is a study of blood T cell repertoires in COVID-19. CDR1 and CDR2 from the germline V gene are MRHNA and SNTAGT. The CDR3 consists of 15 residues. V gave up 4 bases and J gave up 4 bases; unmatched junction bases: 4. Sequencing was performed with immunoSEQ multiplex PCR; in TCRdb, only in-frame clones are kept and a portion is missing. The table has roughly 120,000 clones, about 87% seen once; the top ten hold around 1.2%. The genes are TRBV6-4 and TRBJ2-1; 10 bases align to TRBD1. Sequenced: peripheral blood. This clonotype was sampled from a human donor in a cohort sampled during active COVID-19. The CDR3 protein is CASSVGTGDYNEQFF. CDR3 nucleotide sequence: TGTGCCAGCAGTGTCGGGACAGGGGATTACAATGAGCAGTTCTTC.